This entry lists 8 T cell receptor beta chains sequenced from one sample in a study of T cells after yellow fever vaccination. One entry per CDR3 protein, called by TCRdb with MiXCR from the 5' RACE reads. Of some 420,000 distinct CDR3 sequences in the sample, 18% were seen once. Here the sequenced sample was PBMCs, taken before the yellow fever booster vaccination. These receptors originate from a man aged 18 to 29 who received the YFV17D yellow fever vaccine.

The chain employs TRBV7-9 and TRBJ2-1; D is perhaps TRBD1 (5 bases). The germline V and J ends were trimmed by 10 bases and 0 bases, with 10 bases remaining between them. The CDR3 is 13 amino acids. Germline CDR1 is SEHNR and CDR2 is FQNEAQ (reference sequence). The CDR3 coding sequence is TGTGCCATCCAGACAGCCTCCTACAATGAGCAGTTCTTC. This gives the protein CAIQTASYNEQFF.

This rearrangement joins TRBV5-1 to TRBJ2-7, with 11 bases lining up with TRBD1. Trimming removed 4 bases from V and 5 bases from J; junction bases left unmatched: 5. There are 14 residues in the CDR3. Germline-derived CDR1 and CDR2 are SGHRS and YFSETQ. In DNA, the CDR3 is TGCGCCAGCAGCGCGGGACAGGGGGTCAACGAGCAGTACTTC. It specifies CASSAGQGVNEQYF.

This clonotype appeared a few times. This rearrangement joins TRBV28 to TRBJ1-6; possible D gene TRBD1, 5 bases. This CDR3 is built from 14 residues. Germline CDR1 and CDR2: MDHEN and SYDVKM. V lost 10 bases and J 0 bases, leaving 10 bases between the germline ends. DNA of the CDR3: TGTGCCACACAGGAGAGCTCCTATAATTCACCCCTCCACTTT. It is translated as CATQESSYNSPLHF.

This chain links TRBV6-6 with TRBJ1-6; the D gene is possibly TRBD1 (6 bases). Germline-derived CDR1 and CDR2 are MNHNY and SVGAGI (reference sequence). This CDR3 region has 17 residues. V was pared by 5 bases and J by 0 bases, with 14 bases between. The CDR3 is CASSTGTGSSYNSPLHF. CDR3 in DNA: TGTGCCAGCAGTACGGGAACAGGGAGCTCCTATAATTCACCCCTCCACTTT.

This clonotype showed up just a few times. For the CDR3, the DNA is TGTGCCAGCAGCTTAGCGCTACCGGGACAGGACGTCGGGGAGCTGTTTTTT. It yields the protein CASSLALPGQDVGELFF. The genes are TRBV11-1 and TRBJ2-2; 8 nucleotides align to TRBD1. V lost 0 bases to trimming and J lost 7 bases; unmatched junction nucleotides: 10. CDR3 length: 17 residues. Germline-derived CDR1 and CDR2 are SGHAT and FQDESV (reference sequence).

This clonotype appeared once. The chain carries TRBV7-6 and TRBJ1-3, with TRBD1 as a possible D gene (5 bases). The CDR3 contains 19 residues. Per the germline V gene, CDR1 is SGHVS and CDR2 is FNYEAQ. Deletions cut 1 base from V and 4 bases from J, with 23 bases between. CDR3 bases: TGTGCCAGCAGCTTAGAAGTCCCTTGGATGTCTGGGGACGGAAACACCATATATTTT. Translated: CASSLEVPWMSGDGNTIYF. Using reference TRBV7-6 and TRBJ1-3 for the parts outside the CDR3, the full variable domain is GAGVSQSPRYKVTKRGQDVALRCDPISGHVSLYWYRQALGQGPEFLTYFNYEAQQDKSGLPNDRFSAERPEGSISTLTIQRTEQRDSAMYRCASSLEVPWMSGDGNTIYFGEGSWLTVV.

This clonotype has at least ten counts. J is TRBJ1-2 and V is TRBV4-3, with 9 positions matching TRBD1. Unmatched junction bases numbered 10, after V lost 4 bases and J lost 4 bases. The CDR3 has 16 amino acids. Germline values: CDR1 LGHNA, CDR2 YSLEER. This CDR3 reads CASSRKTGGTSYGYTF. CDR3 nucleotide sequence: TGCGCCAGCAGCCGTAAGACAGGGGGAACCTCCTATGGCTACACCTTC.

This clonotype has more than one count but fewer than ten. The V and J genes are TRBV18 and TRBJ2-5; D remains ambiguous. Germline V lookup: CDR1 KGHSH, CDR2 LQKENI. This CDR3 spans 14 amino acids. The V end lost 4 bases, the J end lost 2 bases, and 11 bases lay between the germline ends. The CDR3 nucleotides are TGTGCCAGCTCACTCGTCGTGCGACAAGAGACCCAGTACTTC. Translation gives CASSLVVRQETQYF.